Here is one T cell receptor (beta chain) with its context. The data are from a study of blood T cell repertoires in COVID-19. V lost 0 bases and J 6 bases, leaving 12 bases between the germline ends. Germline CDR1 and CDR2: KGHSH and LQKENI. This CDR3 contains 14 residues. Per the original data handling: Counts of nucleated cells, estimated from reference gene primer amplification, were obtained. This table comes from immunoSEQ multiplex PCR, and its TCRdb copy is limited to in-frame clones, with some not included. V, J and clone size are taken as reported in that table, and D and trimming were inferred from the DNA itself. The table has 150,000 to 200,000 clones, about 87% seen once.

This chain connects TRBV18 to TRBJ2-7; the D gene is possibly TRBD1 (6 bases). This sequence originates from a young woman with acute or convalescent COVID-19. The specimen sequenced was peripheral blood. The CDR3 nucleotides read TGTGCCAGCTCACCACCTACTCCCAGGGGCGAGCAGTACTTC. Translation: CASSPPTPRGEQYF.